The 21 T cell receptor beta chains in this list originate from one sample, sequenced in a study of cytomegalovirus exposure and HLA in healthy donors. The study ran its PCR with 60 Vbeta and 13 Jbeta primers. Assay used: immunoSEQ multiplex PCR; TCRdb lists only in-frame clones, some missing. The top ten clones hold 3% of a sample with 65,000 or so clones, around four fifths of them seen once. Material: PBMCs. These receptors all come from a girl between 5 and 17 years old in good health and CMV-seropositive.

Only a few counts were recorded for this clone. The CDR3 region has the DNA TGTGCCGATCGAGGGGGGGAGGCTTACGAGCAGTACTTC. This translates into CADRGGEAYEQYF. This chain uses TRBV6-5 with TRBJ2-7; maybe TRBD2 (7 bases). The CDR3 consists of 13 residues. In germline, CDR1 is MNHEY, CDR2 SVGAGI. Trimming cost V 11 bases and J 4 bases, with 18 bases left between them.

CDR3 sequence: CASSQALSDGYTF. CDR3 in DNA: TGTGCCAGCAGCCAAGCCTTATCTGATGGCTACACCTTC. The gene calls are TRBV4-2 and TRBJ1-2; D is undetermined. The CDR3 sequence is 13 residues long. Trimming removed 1 base from V and 6 bases from J, with 9 bases in between. Per germline, CDR1 LGHNA and CDR2 YNFKEQ.

A single count supports this clone. This chain joins TRBV27 and TRBJ2-7, with 10 bases matching TRBD2. This CDR3 contains 15 residues. Germline V lookup: CDR1 MNHEY, CDR2 SMNVEV (reference sequence). The trim removed 4 bases at V and 7 bases at J, leaving 10 bases unmatched. The CDR3 is CASSSPTSGMGEQYF. CDR3 nucleotides: TGTGCCAGCAGTTCCCCCACTAGCGGGATGGGGGAGCAGTACTTC.

The chain couples TRBV30 to TRBJ2-6; the D gene is possibly TRBD1 (6 bases). V was shortened by 2 bases and J by 4 bases, with 12 bases between the two germline ends. The length of the CDR3 is 15 residues. Germline V gene lookup returns CDR1 GTSNPN and CDR2 SVGIG (reference sequence). The CDR3 protein is CAWSRTGTGANVLTF. CDR3 nucleotides: TGTGCCTGGAGTAGAACAGGGACCGGGGCCAACGTCCTGACTTTC.

The chain has TRBV6-5 and TRBJ1-2; D unclear. The germline V gene has CDR1 MNHEY and CDR2 SVGAGI. CDR3 length: 16 amino acids. V was shortened by 0 bases and J by 7 bases, with 18 bases between the two germline ends. The CDR3 loop is CASSYSPRVRGSGYTF. The CDR3 coding sequence is TGTGCCAGCAGTTACTCCCCCAGAGTTAGAGGGTCTGGCTACACCTTC.

Concerning this clone: This specimen includes other DNA sequences encoding the same CDR3. The rearrangement links TRBV27 to TRBJ2-1; D is perhaps TRBD1 (6 bases). The CDR3 runs to 13 residues. The germline V gene encodes CDR1 MNHEY and CDR2 SMNVEV (reference sequence). V was shortened by 2 bases and J by 9 bases, with 11 bases between the two germline ends. The CDR3 coding sequence is TGTGCCAGCAGTTTACTACAGGGTGGTGAGCAGTTCTTC. It codes for CASSLLQGGEQFF.

The chain recombines TRBV18 with TRBJ1-1, with D hard to call. V lost 3 bases and J lost 1, with 9 bases in between. The germline CDR1 and CDR2 sequences are KGHSH and LQKENI. The CDR3 consists of 14 residues. The CDR3 here is CASSPSGGNTEAFF. The CDR3 bases are TGTGCCAGCTCACCTTCGGGAGGGAACACTGAAGCTTTCTTT.

Here the CDR3 reads CASSFRGGFGANVLTF. The CDR3 DNA reads TGTGCCAGCAGCTTTCGGGGAGGATTTGGGGCCAACGTCCTGACTTTC. The rearrangement joins TRBV5-4 to TRBJ2-6; a weak D match, TRBD2 (6 bases). CDR3 length: 16 amino acids. Per the germline V gene, CDR1 is SGHNT and CDR2 is YYREEE (reference sequence). The ends were cut back, 2 bases at V and 3 bases at J, with 12 bases in the middle.

This clone was picked up a small number of times. The genes are TRBV10-2 and TRBJ2-2, with D perhaps TRBD1 (5 bases). In germline, CDR1 is WSHSY, CDR2 SAAADI. The CDR3 is 13 amino acids. Trimming removed 5 bases from V and 4 bases from J, with 8 bases in between. CDR3 amino acids: CASSITGTGELFF. DNA for the CDR3: TGCGCCAGCAGTATAACAGGCACCGGGGAGCTGTTTTTT.

This rearrangement joins TRBV6-5 to TRBJ2-7, with D perhaps matching TRBD1 (6 bases). From germline, CDR1 is MNHEY and CDR2 SVGAGI. The CDR3 spans 13 residues. Deletions cut 6 bases from V and 5 bases from J, with 14 bases between. CDR3 protein: CASRATGAHEQYF. For the CDR3, the DNA is TGTGCCAGCAGAGCGACAGGCGCCCACGAGCAGTACTTC.

The chain recombines TRBV27 with TRBJ2-7, with 7 bases lining up with TRBD2. The CDR3 contains 13 residues. CDR1 MNHEY and CDR2 SMNVEV come from the germline V gene (reference sequence). The V segment lost 8 bases and the J segment 4 bases; nucleotides outside the gene matches: 8. The CDR3 DNA reads as TGTGCCAGCGCTAGCGGCGTGGGGTACGAGCAGTACTTC. This sequence encodes CASASGVGYEQYF.

J is TRBJ1-5 and V is TRBV28, with 7 nucleotides matching TRBD1. The J segment lost 5 bases and the V segment lost 5 bases, leaving 12 bases of the junction unmatched. This CDR3 spans 16 amino acids. Germline-derived CDR1 and CDR2 are MDHEN and SYDVKM. The CDR3, as DNA: TGTGCCAGCAGTACCCCCAACAGGGGTCCCGATCAGCCCCAGCATTTT. Its protein is CASSTPNRGPDQPQHF.

CDR3 nucleotide sequence: TGTGCCAGCAGCAAAATCCAGGGCCGCTCCTACAATGAGCAGTTCTTC. This codes for CASSKIQGRSYNEQFF. The chain recombines TRBV21-1 with TRBJ2-1; the D call TRBD1 from the table was never checked on the DNA. TRBV21-1 is flagged as a pseudogene. This CDR3 comprises 16 residues.

V usage is TRBV5-1 and J usage is TRBJ2-7, with 9 nucleotides matching TRBD1. J gave up 5 bases and V 2 bases, and 11 bases lay outside the gene matches. The CDR3 sequence is 16 residues long. From germline, CDR1 is SGHRS and CDR2 YFSETQ. CDR3 protein: CASSFWLSGQGNEQYF. The CDR3 bases are TGCGCCAGCAGCTTCTGGTTATCGGGACAGGGCAACGAGCAGTACTTC.

V gene TRBV30 combines with J gene TRBJ2-5, with 9 bases fitting TRBD1. The CDR3 consists of 14 residues. Germline V gene data show CDR1 as GTSNPN and CDR2 as SVGIG (reference sequence). Unmatched junction bases numbered 5, after V lost 3 bases and J lost 3 bases. The CDR3 region has the DNA TGTGCCTGGAGCCGGGGACAGGGAAAAGAGACCCAGTACTTC. Translated, it gives CAWSRGQGKETQYF.

V gene TRBV7-2 combines with J gene TRBJ2-3, with D hard to call. Germline lookup yields CDR1 SGHTA and CDR2 FQGNSA. The germline V and J ends were trimmed by 2 bases and 6 bases, with 12 bases remaining between them. The CDR3 is made up of 14 amino acids. The CDR3 nucleotides read TGTGCCAGCAGCTTACTGGAGTTGGAGGATACGCAGTATTTT. This encodes CASSLLELEDTQYF.

The rearrangement uses TRBV27 and TRBJ2-6; 8 bases align to TRBD1. Germline CDR1 reads MNHEY; CDR2 reads SMNVEV (reference sequence). This CDR3 comprises 18 residues. V lost 5 bases, J lost 2 bases, and 11 bases stayed unmatched. CDR3: CASSKLDRAIAGANVLTF. The CDR3 nucleotides are TGTGCCAGCAGTAAGCTGGACAGGGCGATAGCTGGGGCCAACGTCCTGACTTTC. Together with reference TRBV27 and TRBJ2-6, the CDR3 gives the full variable domain: EAQVTQNPRYLITVTGKKLTVTCSQNMNHEYMSWYRQDPGLGLRQIYYSMNVEVTDKGDVPEGYKVSRKEKRNFPLILESPSPNQTSLYFCASSKLDRAIAGANVLTFGAGSRLTVL.

This clone was seen more than once but under ten times. This chain connects TRBV7-9 to TRBJ1-1, with 7 nucleotides matching TRBD1. The CDR3 is 14 amino acids. CDR1 is SEHNR and CDR2 is FQNEAQ in the germline V gene (reference sequence). Trimming cost V 1 base and J 1 base; bases outside gene matches: 0. The CDR3 here is CASSLGQGNTEAFF. CDR3 DNA sequence: TGTGCCAGCAGCTTAGGACAGGGGAACACTGAAGCTTTCTTT.

This chain uses TRBV10-3 with TRBJ2-7; D gene unclear. Deletions cut 3 bases from V and 2 bases from J, with 8 bases between. The CDR3 extends over 13 amino acids. CDR1 and CDR2 (germline): ENHRY, SYGVKD. CDR3 DNA: TGTGCCATCAGTGAAGGAGCAGCCTACGAGCAGTACTTC. Translating gives CAISEGAAYEQYF.

The table lists this clone with a count of one. The V call is TRBV11-2, the J call TRBJ1-4, with 8 bases aligning to TRBD1. The germline gives CDR1 SGHAT, CDR2 FQNNGV. The CDR3 sequence is 15 residues long. The V and J ends lost 5 bases and 8 bases, in that order; junction bases with no gene match: 10. CDR3 sequence reads: CASSPGQGVVEKLFF. In DNA, the CDR3 is TGTGCCAGCAGCCCTGGACAGGGAGTTGTGGAAAAACTGTTTTTT.

This clone was seen a handful of times. This chain connects TRBV7-9 to TRBJ2-5, with D possibly TRBD2 on 5 matching bases. The CDR3 consists of 13 residues. The germline CDR1 and CDR2 sequences are SEHNR and FQNEAQ (reference sequence). Trimming stripped 3 bases from V and 5 bases from J, with 10 bases between. The CDR3 nucleotides read TGTGCCAGCAGCTTTCAGCGGTGGGAGACCCAGTACTTC. Protein product: CASSFQRWETQYF.